Listed below are T cell receptor beta chains from one sample, sequenced in a study of blood T cell repertoires in COVID-19. Clones were read by immunoSEQ multiplex PCR, and TCRdb kept only the in-frame ones, dropping some. The sample consists of 40,000 to 50,000 clones, about nine tenths of them appearing once. Sequenced material: peripheral blood. Receptors originate from a man between 65 and 85 years old with active COVID-19. Both conserved end residues are part of each CDR3. A D gene is named only where the DNA matches it firmly. Expanded clones get a size class; other rows say once, few or many, or leave the size out.

clone_size	cdr3_length	d_call	v_call	j_call	cdr3_aa	cdr3_nt
NA	15	TRBD2	TRBV7-3	TRBJ2-5	CASSLLAGGQETQYF	TGTGCCAGCAGCTTACTAGCGGGGGGGCAAGAGACCCAGTACTTC
once	12	NA	TRBV11-2	TRBJ2-1	CASSSTTLDQFF	TGTGCCAGCAGCTCTACTACTCTCGACCAGTTCTTC
NA	11	NA	TRBV25-1	TRBJ1-1	CASSGGVSAFF	TGTGCCAGCAGTGGGGGGGTGAGTGCTTTCTTT
NA	14	NA	TRBV4-3	TRBJ2-3	CASSQGSYTDTQYF	TGCGCCAGCAGCCAGGGCTCCTACACAGATACGCAGTATTTT
NA	14	NA	TRBV3-1/TRBV3-2	TRBJ2-1	CASSQVAVYNEQFF	TGTGCCAGCAGCCAAGTAGCGGTCTACAATGAGCAGTTCTTC
NA	15	TRBD2	TRBV2	TRBJ2-1	CASSPQGLSNNEQFF	TGTGCCAGCAGCCCCCAGGGACTATCCAACAATGAGCAGTTCTTC
NA	15	NA	TRBV20-1	TRBJ1-4	CSASQNRVGNEKLFF	TGCAGTGCTAGTCAGAACAGGGTCGGGAATGAAAAACTGTTTTTT
NA	15	NA	TRBV2	TRBJ2-2	CASKVGGINTGELFF	TGTGCCAGCAAGGTCGGGGGTATAAACACCGGGGAGCTGTTTTTT
NA	13	NA	TRBV9	TRBJ2-5	CASSVEWAGAQYF	TGTGCCAGCAGCGTAGAGTGGGCGGGGGCGCAGTACTTC
NA	13	TRBD1	TRBV30	TRBJ1-1	CAWSTTGATEAFF	TGTGCCTGGAGTACGACAGGGGCCACTGAAGCTTTCTTT
NA	19	NA	TRBV5-1	TRBJ2-6	CASSRGIASLLSGANVLTF	TGCGCCAGCAGCCGAGGTATCGCTAGCCTCCTATCTGGGGCCAACGTCCTGACTTTC
NA	14	NA	TRBV15	TRBJ2-5	CASRGLGQGEAQYF	TGTGCCAGCAGAGGTCTCGGGCAGGGCGAGGCCCAGTACTTC
NA	13	NA	TRBV30	TRBJ1-2	CAWSKNRAYGYTF	TGTGCCTGGAGCAAAAACAGAGCCTATGGCTACACCTTC
once	15	TRBD1	TRBV28	TRBJ2-4	CASSYRGRSKNIQYF	TGTGCCAGCAGTTACAGGGGTAGGTCCAAAAACATTCAGTACTTC
NA	15	NA	TRBV21-1	TRBJ2-3	CASSKEEDRVDTQYF	TGTGCCAGCAGCAAAGAGGAGGACAGGGTAGATACGCAGTATTTT
once	12	NA	TRBV12-5	TRBJ2-7	CASAQGGGDAYF	TGTGCTAGTGCCCAAGGGGGGGGCGATGCGTACTTC
NA	17	NA	TRBV7-2	TRBJ1-2	CASSLVVGAGKSYGYTF	TGTGCCAGCAGCTTAGTGGTCGGGGCGGGGAAAAGCTATGGCTACACCTTC
NA	13	NA	TRBV7-2	TRBJ2-1	CASSRTGYNEQFF	TGTGCCAGCAGCCGTACCGGTTACAATGAGCAGTTCTTC
NA	16	TRBD1	TRBV5-5	TRBJ2-1	CASSLGAGTAYHEQFF	TGTGCCAGCAGCTTAGGGGCCGGGACAGCTTACCATGAGCAGTTCTTC
NA	14	NA	TRBV24-1	TRBJ2-1	CATSDPDRHNEQFF	TGTGCCACCAGTGACCCTGACAGGCACAATGAGCAGTTCTTC
few	13	NA	TRBV7-9	TRBJ1-5	CASSSTGNQPQHF	TGTGCCAGCAGCTCGACAGGTAATCAGCCCCAGCATTTT
NA	17	TRBD1	TRBV18	TRBJ1-4	CASSSPSTGIEDEKLFF	TGTGCCAGCTCATCCCCCTCGACAGGGATCGAGGATGAAAAACTGTTTTTT
NA	15	NA	TRBV7-3	TRBJ1-1	CASSQQGLPSTEAFF	TGTGCCAGCAGCCAGCAGGGGTTACCGAGCACTGAAGCTTTCTTT
NA	13	TRBD1	TRBV2	TRBJ2-3	CARGQGVSDTQYF	TGTGCCAGGGGACAGGGGGTCTCAGATACGCAGTATTTT
NA	16	NA	TRBV3-1/TRBV3-2	TRBJ2-7	CASSQGRRQASYEQYF	TGTGCCAGCAGCCAAGGTCGGAGACAGGCGTCCTACGAGCAGTACTTC
NA	13	NA	TRBV19	TRBJ2-7	CASSIVRGDEQYF	TGTGCCAGTAGTATAGTCAGGGGGGACGAGCAGTACTTC
NA	13	NA	TRBV7-3	TRBJ1-1	CASSFTPDTEAFF	TGTGCCAGCAGCTTTACTCCGGACACTGAAGCTTTCTTT
NA	18	TRBD2	TRBV7-6	TRBJ2-1	CASSSSTSGRAPGNEQFF	TGTGCCAGCAGCTCCTCGACTAGCGGGAGGGCCCCCGGGAATGAGCAGTTCTTC
NA	16	NA	TRBV6-5	TRBJ2-3	CASSYEGGRRTDTQYF	TGTGCCAGCAGTTACGAAGGAGGGCGGCGCACAGATACGCAGTATTTT
NA	16	TRBD1	TRBV7-2	TRBJ2-3	CASSSGTGIFTDTQYF	TGTGCCAGCAGCTCCGGGACAGGGATATTCACAGATACGCAGTATTTT
NA	17	TRBD2	TRBV5-3	TRBJ2-2	CARSCGTSGTNTGELFF	TGTGCCAGAAGCTGTGGGACTAGCGGGACTAACACCGGGGAGCTGTTTTTT
NA	15	TRBD2	TRBV28	TRBJ2-7	CASSPLAGEAYEQYF	TGTGCCAGCAGCCCGCTAGCGGGAGAAGCCTACGAGCAGTACTTC
NA	15	NA	TRBV28	TRBJ2-1	CASRTWGGNHNEQFF	TGTGCCAGCAGGACCTGGGGGGGCAACCACAATGAGCAGTTCTTC
NA	15	TRBD2	TRBV5-6	TRBJ2-3	CASSLTSGVTDTQYF	TGTGCCAGCAGCTTGACTAGCGGGGTCACAGATACGCAGTATTTT
NA	14	TRBD1	TRBV29-1	TRBJ2-7	CSVANRGRAYEQYF	TGCAGCGTTGCCAACAGGGGACGGGCCTACGAGCAGTACTTC
once	17	TRBD2	TRBV28	TRBJ2-1	CASRPHLGGESYNEQFF	TGTGCCAGCAGACCCCACCTCGGGGGGGAGTCATACAATGAGCAGTTCTTC
NA	16	TRBD2	TRBV7-2	TRBJ2-1	CASSLLGGGAGTEQFF	TGTGCCAGCAGCTTACTTGGCGGGGGGGCCGGGACTGAGCAGTTCTTC
NA	16	NA	TRBV7-3	TRBJ1-2	CASSLTPSRQPYGYTF	TGTGCCAGCAGCTTAACCCCCTCTAGGCAACCCTATGGCTACACCTTC
NA	16	NA	TRBV7-9	TRBJ2-3	CASSLVGFGPTDTQYF	TGTGCCAGCAGCTTAGTTGGATTTGGGCCCACAGATACGCAGTATTTT
NA	14	NA	TRBV6-1	TRBJ2-3	CASSEWARTDTQYF	TGTGCCAGCAGTGAATGGGCACGCACAGATACGCAGTATTTT
NA	14	TRBD1	TRBV13	TRBJ2-7	CASSSGQPSYEQYF	TGTGCCAGCAGCTCGGGACAGCCATCCTACGAGCAGTACTTC
NA	16	TRBD1	TRBV11-2	TRBJ2-2	CASSSRAGGVTGELFF	TGTGCCAGCAGCTCGAGGGCAGGGGGTGTCACCGGGGAGCTGTTTTTT
NA	17	TRBD2	TRBV18	TRBJ2-2	CASSPLRLAGNTGELFF	TGTGCCAGCTCACCCCTCCGGCTAGCGGGAAACACCGGGGAGCTGTTTTTT
NA	13	NA	TRBV6-2/TRBV6-3	TRBJ2-7	CASSYQGSILQYF	TGTGCCAGCAGTTATCAGGGATCCATTCTTCAGTACTTC
NA	11	NA	TRBV28	TRBJ2-1	CASRVLNEQFF	TGTGCCAGCAGGGTACTCAATGAGCAGTTCTTC
NA	15	TRBD2	TRBV4-3	TRBJ2-7	CASSQGGGGSYEQYF	TGCGCCAGCAGCCAAGGAGGCGGGGGCTCCTACGAGCAGTACTTC
NA	14	TRBD2	TRBV5-1	TRBJ2-7	CASSGGLAGDEQYF	TGCGCCAGCAGCGGGGGACTAGCGGGAGACGAGCAGTACTTC
NA	14	TRBD2	TRBV10-2	TRBJ2-5	CASSELAGGETQYF	TGCGCCAGCAGTGAACTAGCGGGGGGTGAGACCCAGTACTTC
NA	18	TRBD1	TRBV9	TRBJ1-2	CASSETLGGQGLHYGYTF	TGTGCCAGCAGCGAAACCCTAGGCGGACAGGGCTTGCACTATGGCTACACCTTC
NA	16	NA	TRBV28	TRBJ2-6	CASSLERGTGANVLTF	TGTGCCAGCAGTTTAGAAAGGGGTACTGGGGCCAACGTCCTGACTTTC